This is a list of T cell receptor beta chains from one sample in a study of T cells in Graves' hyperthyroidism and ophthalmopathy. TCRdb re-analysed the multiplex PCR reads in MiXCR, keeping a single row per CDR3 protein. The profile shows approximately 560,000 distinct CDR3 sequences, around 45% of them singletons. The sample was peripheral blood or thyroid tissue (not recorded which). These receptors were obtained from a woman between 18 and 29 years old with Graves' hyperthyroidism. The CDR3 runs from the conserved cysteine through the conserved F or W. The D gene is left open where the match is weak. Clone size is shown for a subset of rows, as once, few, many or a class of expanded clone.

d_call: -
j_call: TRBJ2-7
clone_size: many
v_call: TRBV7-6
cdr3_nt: TGTGCCAGCACCCGAGAGGGCGAGCAGTACTTC
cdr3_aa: CASTREGEQYF

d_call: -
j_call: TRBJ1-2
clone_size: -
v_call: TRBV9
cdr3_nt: TGTGCCAGCAGCCGTTTTACAGCGGCAGGTGGCTACACCTTC
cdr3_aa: CASSRFTAAGGYTF

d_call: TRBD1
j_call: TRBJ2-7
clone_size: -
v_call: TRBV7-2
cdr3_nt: TGTGCCAGCAGCCTTATAGGACAGGGGATGTACGAGCAGTACTTC
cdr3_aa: CASSLIGQGMYEQYF

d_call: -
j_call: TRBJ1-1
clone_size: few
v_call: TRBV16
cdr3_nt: TGTGCCAGCAGCCAATCGCGTTCAGGGAACACTGAAGCTTTCTTT
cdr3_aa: CASSQSRSGNTEAFF

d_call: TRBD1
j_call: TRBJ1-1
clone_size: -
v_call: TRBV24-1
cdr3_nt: TGTGCCACCAGTGTCGACAGGGCGAACACTGAAGCTTTCTTT
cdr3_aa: CATSVDRANTEAFF

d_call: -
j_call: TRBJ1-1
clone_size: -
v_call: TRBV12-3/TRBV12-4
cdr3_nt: TGTGCCAGCACCCTCCTTTCCCAACCGAACACTGAAGCTTTCTTT
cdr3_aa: CASTLLSQPNTEAFF

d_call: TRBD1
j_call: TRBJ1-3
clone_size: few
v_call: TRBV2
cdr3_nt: TGTGCCAGCAGGACAGGGGTGGTGGGAAACACCATATATTTT
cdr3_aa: CASRTGVVGNTIYF

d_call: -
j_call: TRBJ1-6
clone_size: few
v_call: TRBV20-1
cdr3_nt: TGCAGTGTATCAAACAGGGAGAATAATTCACCCCTCCACTTT
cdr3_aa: CSVSNRENNSPLHF

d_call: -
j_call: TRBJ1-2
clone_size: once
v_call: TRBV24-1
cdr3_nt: TGTGCCACCAGTGAGGCGGAAGGGGACGGCTACACCTTC
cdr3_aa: CATSEAEGDGYTF

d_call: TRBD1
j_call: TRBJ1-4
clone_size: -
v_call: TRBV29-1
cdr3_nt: TGCAGCGTCCTCCTGACAGGGGGCTCTTATTCCGATGAAAAACTGTTTTTT
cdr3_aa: CSVLLTGGSYSDEKLFF

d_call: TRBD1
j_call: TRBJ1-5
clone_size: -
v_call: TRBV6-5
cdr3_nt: TGTGCCAGCAGTTTACGTCAACAGGGGGATCAGCCCCAGCATTTT
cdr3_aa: CASSLRQQGDQPQHF

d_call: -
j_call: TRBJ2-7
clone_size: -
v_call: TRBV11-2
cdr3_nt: TGTGCCAGCAGCTTAGATTACTACGAGCAGTACTTC
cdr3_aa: CASSLDYYEQYF

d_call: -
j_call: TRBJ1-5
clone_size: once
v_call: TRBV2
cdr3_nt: TGTGCCAGCAGTGAAGCGATTGGTGGAGTTCGCCAGCATTTT
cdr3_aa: CASSEAIGGVRQHF

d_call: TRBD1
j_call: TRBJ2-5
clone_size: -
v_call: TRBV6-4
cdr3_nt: TGTGCCAGCAGTACCCAGTCGACAGGGGAGGTGGCGACCCTGTACTTC
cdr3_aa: CASSTQSTGEVATLYF

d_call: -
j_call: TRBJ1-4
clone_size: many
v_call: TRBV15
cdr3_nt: TGTGCCACCAGCAGAGACAGGGTCGATGAAAAACTGTTTTTT
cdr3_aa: CATSRDRVDEKLFF

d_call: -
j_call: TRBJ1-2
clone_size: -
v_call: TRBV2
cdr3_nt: TGTGCCAGCAGTTTAAAGGGATATGGCTACACCTTC
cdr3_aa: CASSLKGYGYTF

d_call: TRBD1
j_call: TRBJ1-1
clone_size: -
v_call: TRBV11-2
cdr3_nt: TGTGCCAGCAGCTGGACAGGGGTCACTGAAGCTTTCTTT
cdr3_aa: CASSWTGVTEAFF

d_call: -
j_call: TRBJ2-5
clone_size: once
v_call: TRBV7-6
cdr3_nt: TGTGCCAGCAGCACCCGACAGGCTGGAAATGAAAAGACCCAGTACTTC
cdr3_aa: CASSTRQAGNEKTQYF

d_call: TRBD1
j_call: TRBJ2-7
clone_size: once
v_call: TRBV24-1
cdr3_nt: TGTGCCACCAGGTACGGGACAGGCGAGCAGTACTTC
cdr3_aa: CATRYGTGEQYF

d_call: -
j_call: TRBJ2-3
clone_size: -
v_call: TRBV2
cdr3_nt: TGTGCCAGCAGTGAAGGGGCTAGCGGCACAGATACGCAGTATTTT
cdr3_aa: CASSEGASGTDTQYF

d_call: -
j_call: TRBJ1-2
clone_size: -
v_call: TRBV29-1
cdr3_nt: TGCAGCGCCCCCATGGCGTGGGGCTACACCTTC
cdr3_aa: CSAPMAWGYTF

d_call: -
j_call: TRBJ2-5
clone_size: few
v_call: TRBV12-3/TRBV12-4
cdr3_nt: TGTGCCAGCAGAAAAACGTCCCAAGAGACCCAGTACTTC
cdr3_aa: CASRKTSQETQYF

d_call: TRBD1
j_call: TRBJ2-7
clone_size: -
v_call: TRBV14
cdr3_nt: TGTGCCAGCAGCCGGCGGACAGGGACCTACGAGCAGTACTTC
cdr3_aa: CASSRRTGTYEQYF

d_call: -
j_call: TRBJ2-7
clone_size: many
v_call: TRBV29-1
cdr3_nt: TGCAGCGTTGAAGGGCGGGGCCCCTCCTACGAGCAGTACTTC
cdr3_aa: CSVEGRGPSYEQYF

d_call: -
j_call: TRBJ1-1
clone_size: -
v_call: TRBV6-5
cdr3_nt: TGTGCCAGCAGTTTAGAAGGGGATGGGGGCGGCGAAGCTTTCTTT
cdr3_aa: CASSLEGDGGGEAFF

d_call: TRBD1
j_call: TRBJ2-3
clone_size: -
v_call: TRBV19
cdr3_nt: TGTGCCAGTAGCTTGACAGGGCCCACGGACACAGATACGCAGTATTTT
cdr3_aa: CASSLTGPTDTDTQYF

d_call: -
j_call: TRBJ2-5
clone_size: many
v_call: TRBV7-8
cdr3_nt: TGTGCCAGCAGCAGAGGCCAGGCAGGGCAAGAGACCCAGTACTTC
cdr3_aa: CASSRGQAGQETQYF

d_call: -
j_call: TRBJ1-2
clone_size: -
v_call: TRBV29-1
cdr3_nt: TGCAGCTCCCGGGACGTCGGCTATGGCTACACCTTC
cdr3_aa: CSSRDVGYGYTF

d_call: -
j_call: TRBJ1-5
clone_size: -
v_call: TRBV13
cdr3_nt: TGTGCCTGCGGTAGCAGGGACAATCAGCCCCAGCATTTT
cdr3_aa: CACGSRDNQPQHF

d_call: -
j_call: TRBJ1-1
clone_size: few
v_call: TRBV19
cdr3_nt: TGTGCCAGTATCCCCGGGACAATGAACACTGAAGCTTTCTTT
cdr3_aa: CASIPGTMNTEAFF

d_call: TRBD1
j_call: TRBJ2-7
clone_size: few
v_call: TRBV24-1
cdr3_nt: TGTGCCACCAGTGATTCTGCCTCGGGACAGGGGACCTACGAGCAGTACTTC
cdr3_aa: CATSDSASGQGTYEQYF